The 16 T cell receptor beta chains reported below all come from one sample, sequenced in a study of blood T cell repertoires in COVID-19 (dated by TCRdb to about 2020). Receptor amplification or capture employed the immunoSEQ multiplex PCR assay. The immuneACCESS repertoire file appears here via TCRdb, limited to in-frame rearrangements. These files lack a portion of the clones; in checked studies, under half of the deficit traces to unresolved V genes, and the cause of the others is not known. Present in this sample are about 190,000 clones, 78% of which were seen just once. The leading ten clones occupy roughly 2.8% of the sample. The sequenced sample consisted of peripheral blood. These receptors originate from a woman older than 75 with active or convalescent COVID-19.

J is TRBJ2-1 and V is TRBV4-2; 7 bases map to TRBD1. CDR3 size: 13 residues. Losses at the gene ends were 0 bases for V and 14 bases for J; bases not matched to a gene: 7. The germline V gene has CDR1 LGHNA and CDR2 YNFKEQ. Here the CDR3 DNA reads TGTGCCAGCAGCCAAGATAGGGACAGCCGGGAGTTCTTC. It translates to CASSQDRDSREFF.

The J gene is TRBJ2-7, the V gene TRBV7-7; possible D gene TRBD1, 6 bases. This CDR3 is 17 amino acids long. Trimming cost V 1 base and J 3 bases, with 19 bases left between them. Germline loops: CDR1 SSHAT, CDR2 FNYEAQ (reference sequence). As DNA, the CDR3 is TGTGCCAGCAGCTTAGGCGTAATAGGGGGACCCCACTACGAGCAGTACTTC. This encodes CASSLGVIGGPHYEQYF.

The J gene is TRBJ2-3, the V gene TRBV7-6; TRBD2 might be the D (6 bases). Per the germline V gene, CDR1 is SGHVS and CDR2 is FNYEAQ. V lost 2 bases and J lost 0, with 15 bases in between. This CDR3 is built from 17 residues. The CDR3 region is CASSLSLAAFSTDTQYF. DNA for the CDR3: TGTGCCAGCAGCTTATCTTTAGCGGCATTTAGCACAGATACGCAGTATTTT. Combining the CDR3 with reference TRBV7-6 and TRBJ2-3 gives the whole variable domain GAGVSQSPRYKVTKRGQDVALRCDPISGHVSLYWYRQALGQGPEFLTYFNYEAQQDKSGLPNDRFSAERPEGSISTLTIQRTEQRDSAMYRCASSLSLAAFSTDTQYFGPGTRLTVL.

This chain joins TRBV2 and TRBJ1-6; D ambiguous. The CDR3 has 14 residues. Trimming cost V 2 bases and J 7 bases, with 9 bases left between them. CDR1 and CDR2 (germline): SNHLY, FYNNEI. The DNA for the CDR3 is TGTGCCAGCAGTGAACTACCGATAAATTCACCCCTCCACTTT. Translation: CASSELPINSPLHF.

The chain is built from TRBV19 and TRBJ1-2; D is ambiguous. This CDR3 is built from 15 residues. The V end lost 3 bases, the J end lost 4 bases, and 15 bases lay between the germline ends. Germline-derived CDR1 and CDR2 are LNHDA and SQIVND (reference sequence). The CDR3 loop is CASSIEGPWGYGYTF. CDR3 sequence (DNA): TGTGCCAGTAGTATTGAGGGCCCTTGGGGCTATGGCTACACCTTC.

The chain employs TRBV6-5 and TRBJ1-2, with D possibly matching TRBD1 (5 bases). Germline loops: CDR1 MNHEY, CDR2 SVGAGI. Trimming took 1 base from V and 7 from J, leaving 10 bases between them. The CDR3 is made up of 13 amino acids. Written as DNA, the CDR3 is TGTGCCAGCAGTTACTGGGGGGAGACTGGCTACACCTTC. It translates to CASSYWGETGYTF.

The rearrangement links TRBV5-1 to TRBJ2-6, with 7 bases identical to TRBD1. The CDR3 totals 17 residues. J was trimmed by 0 bases and V by 4 bases; bases with no gene match: 7. The germline V gene has CDR1 SGHRS and CDR2 YFSETQ. The CDR3 here is CASSGTGVYSGANVLTF. The CDR3 bases are TGCGCCAGCAGCGGAACAGGGGTATACTCTGGGGCCAACGTCCTGACTTTC.

The gene calls are TRBV5-1 and TRBJ2-7; 7 nucleotides align to TRBD1. There are 14 residues in the CDR3. The junction had 6 bases not matched to a gene; V was cut back by 4 bases and J by 2 bases. Germline CDR1 reads SGHRS; CDR2 reads YFSETQ. The CDR3 here is CASSAGTEAYEQYF. CDR3 DNA: TGCGCCAGCAGCGCCGGGACAGAGGCCTACGAGCAGTACTTC.

The V gene is TRBV21-1, the J gene TRBJ2-1; the table gives TRBD1 as D, unverified against the DNA. TRBV21-1 is a known pseudogene. The length of the CDR3 is 22 residues. The CDR3 reads CASSKVGGQAQTRVHLNHEQFF. CDR3 nucleotides: TGTGCCAGCAGCAAAGTGGGAGGACAGGCTCAGACTAGAGTCCACCTAAACCATGAGCAGTTCTTC.

The chain joins TRBV5-1 to TRBJ1-4; 7 nucleotides line up with TRBD1. Germline lookup yields CDR1 SGHRS and CDR2 YFSETQ. V shed 1 base and J 7 bases; nucleotides not matched to a gene: 7. The CDR3 is 15 amino acids. The CDR3 DNA sequence: TGCGCCAGCAGCTTGTCTCCAGGGGGGAGTGAAAAACTGTTTTTT. Its protein is CASSLSPGGSEKLFF.

The J gene is TRBJ1-2, the V gene TRBV5-1; possibly TRBD1 for D (5 bases). CDR1 and CDR2 from the germline V gene are SGHRS and YFSETQ. The CDR3 runs to 13 residues. Trimming cost V 4 bases and J 4 bases, with 11 bases left between them. The CDR3 spells CASSDSPSYGYTF. The DNA for the CDR3 is TGCGCCAGCAGCGACAGCCCCAGCTATGGCTACACCTTC. Combining the CDR3 with reference TRBV5-1 and TRBJ1-2 gives the whole variable domain KAGVTQTPRYLIKTRGQQVTLSCSPISGHRSVSWYQQTPGQGLQFLFEYFSETQRNKGNFPGRFSGRQFSNSRSEMNVSTLELGDSALYLCASSDSPSYGYTFGSGTRLTVV.

This clone was recorded once. The chain joins TRBV27 to TRBJ2-1, with a possible D match to TRBD1 (6 bases). From germline, CDR1 is MNHEY and CDR2 SMNVEV (reference sequence). Trimming shortened V by 4 bases and J by 7 bases, and 8 bases separated the two germline ends. The CDR3 is 12 residues long. CDR3 region: CASSYRENEQFF. CDR3 coding DNA: TGTGCCAGCAGTTACAGGGAGAATGAGCAGTTCTTC.

The chain has TRBV15 and TRBJ2-2; 11 bases line up with TRBD2. The germline gives CDR1 LNHNV, CDR2 YYDKDF (reference sequence). Trimming at V came to 0 bases and at J to 7 bases, leaving 7 bases not matched to a gene. The CDR3 length is 17 residues. The CDR3 sequence: CATSRDLSGGASGELFF. The CDR3 bases are TGTGCCACCAGCAGAGATCTTAGCGGGGGGGCCAGCGGGGAGCTGTTTTTT. Using reference TRBV15 and TRBJ2-2 for the parts outside the CDR3, the full variable domain is DAMVIQNPRYQVTQFGKPVTLSCSQTLNHNVMYWYQQKSSQAPKLLFHYYDKDFNNEADTPDNFQSRRPNTSFCFLDIRSPGLGDTAMYLCATSRDLSGGASGELFFGEGSRLTVL.

The chain has TRBV18 and TRBJ2-4, with 12 positions matching TRBD1. Trimming removed 2 bases from V and 3 bases from J; junction bases left unmatched: 5. Germline V gene data show CDR1 as KGHSH and CDR2 as LQKENI. CDR3 size: 17 residues. The CDR3 is CASSPSGDRGHKNIQYF. Here the CDR3 DNA reads TGTGCCAGCTCACCATCGGGGGACAGGGGGCACAAAAACATTCAGTACTTC.

This rearrangement joins TRBV2 to TRBJ1-2, with D tentatively TRBD1 (5 bases). This CDR3 spans 15 amino acids. Deletions cut 8 bases from V and 5 bases from J, with 21 bases between. CDR1 SNHLY and CDR2 FYNNEI come from the germline V gene. The CDR3 DNA sequence: TGTGCCAGCTTCGGGGGATTCGTGTTTCAATATGGCTACACCTTC. As protein: CASFGGFVFQYGYTF. Based on the CDR3 plus reference TRBV2 and TRBJ1-2, the full variable domain is EPEVTQTPSHQVTQMGQEVILRCVPISNHLYFYWYRQILGQKVEFLVSFYNNEISEKSEIFDDQFSVERPDGSNFTLKIRSTKLEDSAMYFCASFGGFVFQYGYTFGSGTRLTVV.

V usage is TRBV5-5 and J usage is TRBJ2-1; 9 bases match TRBD2. Germline V CDR1 and CDR2: SGHKS, YYEKEE (reference sequence). V dropped 4 bases and J dropped 8; count of bases not matched to a gene: 10. The CDR3 is 15 amino acids. The DNA of the CDR3 is TGTGCCAGCAGCCAGGAGCGGGGGGTAGTTGATGAGCAGTTCTTC. Translating gives CASSQERGVVDEQFF.